Sequencing of this TCR beta chain was carried out in a study of T cell responses to AZD1222 COVID-19 vaccine. General study findings and limits: Rises in breadth and depth of Spike-specific TCRs came after two AZD1222 doses. Repertoire sampling happened only post peak T cell response.

TCRdb's copy holds only in-frame clones and misses some; the assay was immunoSEQ multiplex PCR. The sample includes about 94,000 clones, almost 90% of them seen just once. Comments on this clone: Antigen specificity is unknown.

The ends were cut back, 0 bases at V and 5 bases at J, with 16 bases in the middle. In germline, CDR1 is LGHNA, CDR2 YSLEER. CDR3 length: 16 amino acids. Specimen: peripheral blood, collected on day 0 of AZD1222 vaccination. This chain links TRBV4-3 with TRBJ1-1, with a tentative D call TRBD1 (6 bases). This clonotype originated in an adult in good health. The CDR3 DNA is TGCGCCAGCAGCCAAGAGTCGGGCAGGGGTGGGACTGAAGCTTTCTTT. Encoded protein: CASSQESGRGGTEAFF.